This TCR beta chain was retrieved from a study of blood T cell repertoires in COVID-19. Study details: The samples span acute and convalescent COVID-19 from the United States, Italy and Spain.

Unmatched junction bases numbered 12, after V lost 4 bases and J lost 8 bases. The CDR3 loop spans 15 amino acids. CDR1 is SGHNT and CDR2 is YYREEE in the germline V gene (reference sequence). In its sample, this clone was seen once. The protocol was immunoSEQ multiplex PCR, while the TCRdb copy is restricted to in-frame clones and leaves out a portion. This sample has tens of thousands of clones, with 84% found just once. The chain joins TRBV5-4 to TRBJ2-1; TRBD1 agrees at 7 bases. The sequence derives from a man between 60 and 75 years old with acute or convalescent COVID-19. The sequencing sample was made of peripheral blood. CDR3 nucleotide sequence: TGTGCCAGCAGCCAATCTCTGACAGGGATTCATGAGCAGTTCTTC. The encoded protein is CASSQSLTGIHEQFF. The full variable domain, in which reference TRBV5-4 and TRBJ2-1 provide the parts outside the CDR3, is ETGVTQSPTHLIKTRGQQVTLRCSSQSGHNTVSWYQQALGQGPQFIFQYYREEENGRGNFPPRFSGLQFPNYSSELNVNALELDDSALYLCASSQSLTGIHEQFFGPGTRLTVL.